The rows below give T cell receptor beta chains drawn from one sample of a study of T cell repertoires in cytomegalovirus infection. Each CDR3 protein gets one entry after TCRdb re-called the reads with MiXCR. The data contain 100,000 or so distinct CDR3 sequences, about 29% of them seen just once; the ten biggest clones take up about three quarters. No cognate antigen is known for these TCRs. The material was CD8+ T cells from cultured PBMCs, obtained from culture after CMV antigen stimulation. Every receptor here comes from a human donor in good health (CMV status not recorded). Some clones in this sample may be carry-over from other donors' samples. Both conserved end residues are part of each CDR3. The D gene is left open where the match is weak. Size values are once, few and many counts, or a class for expanded clones, and some rows have none.

J gene: TRBJ2-3
V gene: TRBV6-2/TRBV6-3
D gene: NA
clone size: few
CDR3 DNA: TGTGCCAGCAGCAGAGGGATTAGCACAGATACGCAGTATTTT
CDR3 protein: CASSRGISTDTQYF

J gene: TRBJ2-5
V gene: TRBV7-9
D gene: TRBD2
clone size: NA
CDR3 DNA: TGTGCCAGCAGCTCGCGGGGGAGGGAGGAGACCCAGTACTTC
CDR3 protein: CASSSRGREETQYF

J gene: TRBJ1-1
V gene: TRBV7-9
D gene: NA
clone size: few
CDR3 DNA: TGTGCCAGCATCGTGGGTACTGAAGCTTTCTTT
CDR3 protein: CASIVGTEAFF

J gene: TRBJ2-7
V gene: TRBV28
D gene: NA
clone size: few
CDR3 DNA: TGTGCCAGCAGTTTACGGGGGGCGGGGGCCTACGAGCAGTACTTC
CDR3 protein: CASSLRGAGAYEQYF

J gene: TRBJ1-1
V gene: TRBV19
D gene: NA
clone size: NA
CDR3 DNA: TGTGCCAGTCGGGGGGGCGCGCATGAAGCTTTCTTT
CDR3 protein: CASRGGAHEAFF

J gene: TRBJ1-4
V gene: TRBV7-2
D gene: NA
clone size: few
CDR3 DNA: TGTGCCAGCAGCTTAGAATTCGACAATGAAAAACTGTTTTTT
CDR3 protein: CASSLEFDNEKLFF

J gene: TRBJ2-5
V gene: TRBV7-9
D gene: NA
clone size: few
CDR3 DNA: TGTGCCAGCAGCTCGTCGGGGGACCAAGAGACCCAGTACTTC
CDR3 protein: CASSSSGDQETQYF

J gene: TRBJ2-7
V gene: TRBV4-2
D gene: TRBD2
clone size: NA
CDR3 DNA: TGTGCCAGCAGCCCCGAAGAGCGGGGGGACTACGAGCAGTACTTC
CDR3 protein: CASSPEERGDYEQYF

J gene: TRBJ2-2
V gene: TRBV7-2
D gene: NA
clone size: NA
CDR3 DNA: TGTGCCAGCAGCTCCGGGACAACGAACACCGGGGAGCTGTTTTTT
CDR3 protein: CASSSGTTNTGELFF

J gene: TRBJ2-7
V gene: TRBV11-2
D gene: TRBD2
clone size: many
CDR3 DNA: TGTGCCAGCAGCTTGACACAGACTAGCGACTCCTACGAGCAGTACTTC
CDR3 protein: CASSLTQTSDSYEQYF

J gene: TRBJ1-1
V gene: TRBV7-9
D gene: NA
clone size: NA
CDR3 DNA: TGTGCCAGCACAGGGAATCCCACTGAAGCTTTCTTT
CDR3 protein: CASTGNPTEAFF

J gene: TRBJ2-1
V gene: TRBV6-5
D gene: NA
clone size: few
CDR3 DNA: TGTGCCAGCAGTTACTCGAGCAGCTACAATGAGCAGTTCTTC
CDR3 protein: CASSYSSSYNEQFF

J gene: TRBJ2-5
V gene: TRBV2
D gene: NA
clone size: few
CDR3 DNA: TGTGCCAGCAGCGACGAACAAGAGACCCAGTACTTC
CDR3 protein: CASSDEQETQYF

J gene: TRBJ2-7
V gene: TRBV7-8
D gene: TRBD1
clone size: NA
CDR3 DNA: TGTGCCAGCAGCTTAGAGGGACAGGGATCCTACGAGCAGTACTTC
CDR3 protein: CASSLEGQGSYEQYF

J gene: TRBJ1-3
V gene: TRBV7-9
D gene: TRBD1
clone size: NA
CDR3 DNA: TGTGCCAGCAGCTTATGGACAGGCTCTGGAAACACCATATATTTT
CDR3 protein: CASSLWTGSGNTIYF

J gene: TRBJ2-1
V gene: TRBV19
D gene: TRBD1
clone size: many
CDR3 DNA: TGTGCCAGTAAATCAAGGCAGGGGGCGAATGAGCAGTTCTTC
CDR3 protein: CASKSRQGANEQFF

J gene: TRBJ1-4
V gene: TRBV27
D gene: TRBD1
clone size: few
CDR3 DNA: TGTGCCAGCAGTCTGGACGCTACGGGACAGGGTCGTGAAAAACTGTTTTTT
CDR3 protein: CASSLDATGQGREKLFF

J gene: TRBJ2-2
V gene: TRBV3-1
D gene: NA
clone size: many
CDR3 DNA: TGTGCCAGCAGCCAATTCAACCAGGACCAATTCACCGGGGAGCTGTTTTTT
CDR3 protein: CASSQFNQDQFTGELFF

J gene: TRBJ2-1
V gene: TRBV11-2
D gene: TRBD2
clone size: NA
CDR3 DNA: TGTGCCAGCAGCTTAGAGACTAGCGGGGGAAACAATGAGCAGTTCTTC
CDR3 protein: CASSLETSGGNNEQFF

J gene: TRBJ2-3
V gene: TRBV6-5
D gene: TRBD2
clone size: once
CDR3 DNA: TGTGCCAGCAGTTACTTGCGGGGGGCCTACACAGATACGCAGTATTTT
CDR3 protein: CASSYLRGAYTDTQYF

J gene: TRBJ2-3
V gene: TRBV9
D gene: NA
clone size: NA
CDR3 DNA: TGTGCCAGCAGCGCCTTGAGCACAGATACGCAGTATTTT
CDR3 protein: CASSALSTDTQYF

J gene: TRBJ2-3
V gene: TRBV7-4
D gene: TRBD2
clone size: NA
CDR3 DNA: TGTGCCAGCAGCCCCCCTAGCGGGGGGAACACAGATACGCAGTATTTT
CDR3 protein: CASSPPSGGNTDTQYF

J gene: TRBJ2-7
V gene: TRBV20-1
D gene: TRBD1
clone size: NA
CDR3 DNA: TGCAGTGCTAGTCCCAATGACAGGGTGAATTTGAACGAGCAGTACTTC
CDR3 protein: CSASPNDRVNLNEQYF

J gene: TRBJ2-3
V gene: TRBV10-3
D gene: NA
clone size: few
CDR3 DNA: TGTGCCATCAGTTTTACAGGGAGTAGCACAGATACGCAGTATTTT
CDR3 protein: CAISFTGSSTDTQYF

J gene: TRBJ2-1
V gene: TRBV7-9
D gene: NA
clone size: few
CDR3 DNA: TGTGCCAGCAGCTTTTTGCGGGGAGTCTCCTACAATGAGCAGTTCTTC
CDR3 protein: CASSFLRGVSYNEQFF

J gene: TRBJ2-3
V gene: TRBV20-1
D gene: TRBD1
clone size: many
CDR3 DNA: TGCAGTGCCAGAACCGGGACAGGGAGCACAGATACGCAGTATTTT
CDR3 protein: CSARTGTGSTDTQYF

J gene: TRBJ1-3
V gene: TRBV6-5
D gene: NA
clone size: NA
CDR3 DNA: TGTGCCAGCAGCGAGGGCTTCTCTGGAAACACCATATATTTT
CDR3 protein: CASSEGFSGNTIYF

J gene: TRBJ2-7
V gene: TRBV15
D gene: NA
clone size: NA
CDR3 DNA: TGTGCCACCAGCAGAGATCTGGGTGACTACGAGCAGTACTTC
CDR3 protein: CATSRDLGDYEQYF

J gene: TRBJ2-5
V gene: TRBV19
D gene: TRBD2
clone size: NA
CDR3 DNA: TGTGCCAGTAGCCCCGGGACTAGCGATCAAGAGACCCAGTACTTC
CDR3 protein: CASSPGTSDQETQYF

J gene: TRBJ1-3
V gene: TRBV9
D gene: NA
clone size: NA
CDR3 DNA: TGTGCCAGCAGCGTAGACCCTGTACAGGGCTCTGGAAACACCATATATTTT
CDR3 protein: CASSVDPVQGSGNTIYF

J gene: TRBJ2-5
V gene: TRBV20-1
D gene: TRBD1
clone size: NA
CDR3 DNA: TGCAGTACCGACAGGGACGGAGAGACCCAGTACTTC
CDR3 protein: CSTDRDGETQYF

J gene: TRBJ1-2
V gene: TRBV7-2
D gene: TRBD1
clone size: once
CDR3 DNA: TGTGCCAGCAGCGACCCGACAGGGCTTGGCTACACCTTC
CDR3 protein: CASSDPTGLGYTF

J gene: TRBJ2-1
V gene: TRBV7-6
D gene: TRBD1
clone size: many
CDR3 DNA: TGTGCCAGCAGCACGCTCCTAACAGGGGAGAGGGGCAATGAGCAGTTCTTC
CDR3 protein: CASSTLLTGERGNEQFF

J gene: TRBJ1-1
V gene: TRBV2
D gene: TRBD1
clone size: NA
CDR3 DNA: TGTGCGGACGGGCAGGGGGCGACTGAAGCTTTCTTT
CDR3 protein: CADGQGATEAFF

J gene: TRBJ2-3
V gene: TRBV6-1
D gene: TRBD1
clone size: many
CDR3 DNA: TGTGCCAGCAGTGCCGGACAGGGGGGCACAGATACGCAGTATTTT
CDR3 protein: CASSAGQGGTDTQYF

J gene: TRBJ1-5
V gene: TRBV7-2
D gene: NA
clone size: NA
CDR3 DNA: TGTGCCAGCAGCTTATCAGGGCAGGGGAATCAGCCCCAGCATTTT
CDR3 protein: CASSLSGQGNQPQHF

J gene: TRBJ2-3
V gene: TRBV7-6
D gene: TRBD1
clone size: NA
CDR3 DNA: TGTGCCAGGAGCTTAGCAATCACAGGGGGAACTAGCACAGATACGCAGTATTTT
CDR3 protein: CARSLAITGGTSTDTQYF

J gene: TRBJ2-3
V gene: TRBV15
D gene: NA
clone size: NA
CDR3 DNA: TGTGCCACCAGCGGGCTGTCTACCACAGATACGCAGTATTTT
CDR3 protein: CATSGLSTTDTQYF

J gene: TRBJ1-1
V gene: TRBV20-1
D gene: TRBD1
clone size: few
CDR3 DNA: TGCAGTGCTAATGGCCGCGGGACAGAAGGATTTACTGAAGCTTTCTTT
CDR3 protein: CSANGRGTEGFTEAFF

J gene: TRBJ2-7
V gene: TRBV20-1
D gene: TRBD2
clone size: NA
CDR3 DNA: TGCAGTGCACCCGGACTAGCGGGGGAGAAAATTTACGAGCAGTACTTC
CDR3 protein: CSAPGLAGEKIYEQYF

J gene: TRBJ2-1
V gene: TRBV27
D gene: NA
clone size: NA
CDR3 DNA: TGTGCCAGCAGTTTCGGTGGTGAGCAGTTCTTC
CDR3 protein: CASSFGGEQFF

J gene: TRBJ2-1
V gene: TRBV20-1
D gene: TRBD1
clone size: NA
CDR3 DNA: TGCAGTGCTACTACAGGGGGCGTACGATTCAATGAGCAGTTCTTC
CDR3 protein: CSATTGGVRFNEQFF

J gene: TRBJ2-7
V gene: TRBV9
D gene: NA
clone size: NA
CDR3 DNA: TGTGCCAGCAGCGTTGATGGCAGACAGCTCTCCTACGAGCAGTACTTC
CDR3 protein: CASSVDGRQLSYEQYF

J gene: TRBJ2-7
V gene: TRBV12-3/TRBV12-4
D gene: TRBD2
clone size: NA
CDR3 DNA: TGTGCCAGCAGTGAGGGACTAGCGGTCTCCTACGAGCAGTACTTC
CDR3 protein: CASSEGLAVSYEQYF

J gene: TRBJ2-2
V gene: TRBV27
D gene: NA
clone size: NA
CDR3 DNA: TGTGCCAGCAGTTTGAGGGGTTTCGACACCGGGGAGCTGTTTTTT
CDR3 protein: CASSLRGFDTGELFF

J gene: TRBJ1-1
V gene: TRBV7-9
D gene: NA
clone size: many
CDR3 DNA: TGTGCCAGCAGCTTGCTTTTACCCCTCGGGACAAGGGCACCTAAAACTTTCTTT
CDR3 protein: CASSLLLPLGTRAPKTFF

J gene: TRBJ1-5
V gene: TRBV4-1
D gene: NA
clone size: NA
CDR3 DNA: TGCGTCAGCAGCGTCCGGGACCCCCCAGGCAATCAGCCCCAGCATTTT
CDR3 protein: CVSSVRDPPGNQPQHF

J gene: TRBJ1-1
V gene: TRBV29-1
D gene: NA
clone size: NA
CDR3 DNA: TGCAGCGTTGATTGGACTTCCCACATGGACACTGAAGCTTTCTTT
CDR3 protein: CSVDWTSHMDTEAFF

J gene: TRBJ1-5
V gene: TRBV6-1
D gene: NA
clone size: many
CDR3 DNA: TGTGCCAGCAGCAACCGGGACGGCAGGGATCAGCCCCAGCATTTT
CDR3 protein: CASSNRDGRDQPQHF

J gene: TRBJ1-2
V gene: TRBV11-2
D gene: TRBD1
clone size: many
CDR3 DNA: TGTGCCAGCAGCTTAGGTGGGACAGGGCTCTATGGCTACACCTTC
CDR3 protein: CASSLGGTGLYGYTF